What follows are 30 T cell receptor beta chains derived from one specimen sequenced in a study of tissue T cells after allogeneic stem cell transplantation. The method was immunoSEQ multiplex PCR; TCRdb's version includes in-frame clones alone and lacks a portion of them. The table lists roughly 50,000 clones, roughly 73% of them singletons. Material for sequencing was sorted cells pooled from one or two spleens. These receptors were obtained from a pool of C57BL/6 mice in good health.

Details on this clone: Genes and germline are mouse. The sequenced fragment ends 1 residue before the CDR3 boundary, so the rest is inferred from the germline J gene. The chain recombines TRBV20 with TRBJ2-2; TRBD2 matches 8 bases. The CDR3 spans 13 residues. Germline assignment: CDR1 GFQATS and CDR2 STVNSAI. V gave up 6 bases and J gave up 3 bases; unmatched junction bases: 3. The CDR3 loop is CGAGTGDTGQLYF. The part of the CDR3 DNA that was read is TGTGGTGCGGGGACTGGAGACACCGGGCAGCTCTAC.

This clone was observed a few times. Gene names are the mouse ones. Read data end 1 residue before the CDR3 end; the end is taken from the germline J gene. The chain has TRBV2 and TRBJ2-7, with 11 bases identical to TRBD2. The V gene's germline CDR1 is LGHNA and CDR2 YSYQKL. The V and J ends lost 1 base and 4 bases, in that order; junction bases with no gene match: 3. The CDR3 consists of 15 residues. The sequenced part of the CDR3 DNA is TGTGCCAGCAGCCAAGCGACTGGGGGGGTTTATGAACAGTAC. It codes for CASSQATGGVYEQY. The CDR3, in full, reads CASSQATGGVYEQYF.

As regards this clone: The listed genes are named as in mouse. The read stops 1 residue short of the end of the CDR3; the missing end is completed from the germline J gene. The chain links TRBV13-1 to TRBJ1-1; no clear D gene. From germline, CDR1 is NSHNY and CDR2 SYGAGN. The CDR3 covers 15 residues. V lost 0 bases and J 1 base, leaving 10 bases between the germline ends. The covered CDR3 bases are TGTGCCAGCAGTGATGCCGGGAGGAGGAACACAGAAGTCTTC. It yields the protein CASSDAGRRNTEVF. The full CDR3 protein reads CASSDAGRRNTEVFF.

Concerning this clone itself: Genes and germline are mouse. The read ends 1 residue shy of where the CDR3 ends; the end is completed using the germline J gene. The rearrangement links TRBV14 to TRBJ2-5; D is uncertain. This CDR3 contains 12 residues. V was cut by 1 base and J by 2 bases, with 2 bases left in between. CDR1 is SGHDT, CDR2 FRDEAV, per germline. The sequenced part of the CDR3 DNA is TGTGCCAGCAGTTTCGTCCAAGACACCCAGTAC. Protein product: CASSFVQDTQY. The full-length CDR3 reads as CASSFVQDTQYF.

With regard to this clone: Genes and germline are mouse. The read terminates 1 residue ahead of where the CDR3 ends, so the germline J gene completes it. The gene calls are TRBV19 and TRBJ2-5; 10 bases match TRBD1. V shed 4 bases, J shed 2 bases, and the junction held 7 bases outside the gene matches. This CDR3 region has 16 residues. Germline lookup yields CDR1 FNHDT and CDR2 SITEND (reference sequence). The sequenced CDR3 bases are TGTGCCAGCAGTCGGGACAGGGGAAGGAGCCAAGACACCCAGTAC. Its protein is CASSRDRGRSQDTQY. The entire CDR3 reads CASSRDRGRSQDTQYF.

This clone was observed a few times. The gene names here belong to mouse. The missing CDR3 end, 1 residue past where the read stops, is filled in from the germline J gene. The rearrangement joins TRBV31 to TRBJ2-7; 7 positions match TRBD1. The CDR3 contains 13 residues. Germline V gene sequence: CDR1 GKSSPN, CDR2 SITVG. The trim removed 3 bases at V and 5 bases at J, leaving 7 bases unmatched. The CDR3 here is CAWSPTGHNEQYF. The DNA read from the CDR3 is TGTGCCTGGAGCCCGACAGGGCATAATGAACAGTAC.

About this clone: Gene labels here are mouse ones. The read finishes 1 residue shy of the CDR3 end, and the germline J gene is used to complete it. V is TRBV13-2 and J is TRBJ1-3, with a possible D match to TRBD1 (6 bases). Germline loops: CDR1 NNHNN, CDR2 SYGAGS (reference sequence). Trimming removed 2 bases at V and 3 bases at J, with 9 bases between. The CDR3 extends over 14 amino acids. CDR3 bases read: TGTGCCAGCGGTGAAGGCAGGGGTGGAAATACGCTCTAT. Protein: CASGEGRGGNTLY. The CDR3 in its entirety is CASGEGRGGNTLYF.

About this clone: Mouse gene names apply. From the germline J gene comes the end of the CDR3, since the read stops 1 residue before it. The J gene is TRBJ2-4, the V gene TRBV2, with 12 bases lining up with TRBD2. CDR3 length: 14 amino acids. V trimming: 1 base; J trimming: 7 bases; junction bases outside the gene matches: 0. The germline V gene encodes CDR1 LGHNA and CDR2 YSYQKL. The CDR3 DNA, read in part, is TGTGCCAGCAGCCAAGGGGACTGGGGGGACACCTTGTAC. It encodes CASSQGDWGDTLY. The CDR3, in full, reads CASSQGDWGDTLYF.

Comment on this clone: All gene names here are mouse names. From the germline J gene comes the end of the CDR3, since the read stops 1 residue before it. This chain connects TRBV1 to TRBJ1-1, with 11 bases that match TRBD1. This CDR3 is 15 amino acids long. CDR1 NSQYPW and CDR2 LRSPGD come from the germline V gene (reference sequence). After removal of 5 bases from V and 0 bases from J, the junction contained 2 bases not matched to a gene. The covered CDR3 bases are TGCACCTGCAGTCCGGGACAGGGGGCAAACACAGAAGTCTTC. Encoded protein: CTCSPGQGANTEVF. The entire CDR3 is CTCSPGQGANTEVFF.

Worth noting for this clone: The genes are named according to mouse. The CDR3 goes on 1 residue after the read ends, and that part is filled in from the germline J gene. J is TRBJ2-1 and V is TRBV12-1; possibly TRBD1 or TRBD2 for D (5 bases each). V was cut by 0 bases and J by 7 bases, with 9 bases left in between. The CDR3 spans 13 residues. Germline CDR1 and CDR2: SGHSN and HYEKVE. CDR3 DNA, as far as it was read: TGTGCCAGCTCTCTCCGGGGCGGGGCTGAGCAGTTC. This translates into CASSLRGGAEQF. The whole CDR3 sequence reads CASSLRGGAEQFF.

As regards this clone: The listed genes are named as in mouse. The missing CDR3 end, 1 residue past where the read stops, is filled in from the germline J gene. The rearrangement links TRBV16 to TRBJ2-3; 11 nucleotides line up with TRBD2. Germline-derived CDR1 and CDR2 are SGHSA and FRNQAP. The CDR3 sequence is 16 residues long. Trimming cost V 6 bases and J 2 bases; bases outside gene matches: 7. CDR3 protein: CASSATGGADAETLYF. The CDR3 bases that were read are TGTGCAAGCAGTGCAACTGGGGGGGCGGATGCAGAAACGCTGTAT.

As regards this clone: Mouse germline and gene names are used. The read ends 1 residue early relative to the CDR3; the germline J gene fills the gap. The chain combines TRBV12-2 with TRBJ1-2; D is unresolved. The CDR3 totals 16 residues. Germline assignment: CDR1 SGHLS and CDR2 HYDKME. V was shortened by 3 bases and J by 2 bases, with 18 bases between the two germline ends. The DNA read from the CDR3 is TGTGCCAGCTCTTCTCTATCAGGCCAAGGGAACTCCGACTACACC. Translating gives CASSSLSGQGNSDYT. The whole CDR3 reads CASSSLSGQGNSDYTF. Supplemented by reference TRBV12-2 and TRBJ1-2, the full variable domain reads NSGVVQSPRYIIKGKGERSILKCIPISGHLSVAWYQQTQGQELKFFIQHYDKMERDKGNLPSRFSVQQFDDYHSEMNMSALELEDSAVYFCASSSLSGQGNSDYTFGSGTRLLVI.

A remark on this clone: Genes and germline come from the mouse. Read coverage stops 1 residue before the CDR3 terminus; the germline J gene supplies the remainder. The chain is built from TRBV14 and TRBJ1-4; D gene ambiguous. Trimming took 1 base from V and 4 from J, leaving 5 bases between them. The germline V gene encodes CDR1 SGHDT and CDR2 FRDEAV. The CDR3 spans 13 residues. This CDR3 is CASSFLNNERLFF. The covered CDR3 bases are TGTGCCAGCAGTTTCCTCAACAACGAAAGATTATTT.

With regard to this clone: Gene names are mouse gene names. Read data end 1 residue before the CDR3 end; the end is taken from the germline J gene. The genes are TRBV13-2 and TRBJ2-2, with D uncertain. The CDR3 runs to 12 residues. Germline V CDR1 and CDR2: NNHNN, SYGAGS (reference sequence). V lost 2 bases and J lost 4, with 3 bases in between. CDR3 loop: CASGEFTGQLYF. The CDR3 bases that were read are TGTGCCAGCGGTGAGTTCACCGGGCAGCTCTAC.

Regarding this clone: Gene names are mouse gene names. The observed sequence ends 1 residue before the CDR3 terminus, with the missing tail filled in from the germline J gene. The same CDR3 also results from other DNA sequences found in this sample. The chain is built from TRBV13-2 and TRBJ2-7; 9 nucleotides match TRBD2. Losses at the gene ends were 1 base for V and 2 bases for J; bases not matched to a gene: 1. The CDR3 sequence is 14 residues long. Germline V gene data show CDR1 as NNHNN and CDR2 as SYGAGS (reference sequence). CDR3 region: CASGDPGGAYEQYF. The CDR3 bases that were read are TGTGCCAGCGGTGATCCTGGGGGGGCCTATGAACAGTAC.

This clone was counted only a few times. Genes and germline are mouse. The read terminates 1 residue before the CDR3 end, so the remaining end is supplied by the germline J gene. The chain combines TRBV5 with TRBJ2-7; D uncertain. CDR1 and CDR2 (germline): LGHNA, YNLKQL (reference sequence). V was clipped by 0 bases and J by 3 bases, with 3 bases between them. The CDR3 consists of 12 residues. The CDR3 DNA, read in part, is TGTGCCAGCAGCCAAGACAGCTATGAACAGTAC. Protein product: CASSQDSYEQY. The entire CDR3 sequence reads CASSQDSYEQYF.

Worth noting for this clone: Each gene name is a mouse one. Sequencing ends 1 residue short of the CDR3 end; the germline J gene provides the rest. The chain combines TRBV3 with TRBJ2-1; TRBD1 is a possible D gene (6 bases). Deletions cut 3 bases from V and 11 bases from J, with 8 bases between. This CDR3 comprises 11 residues. Looked up from germline, CDR1 is SNHLY and CDR2 is FYNGKV (reference sequence). The CDR3 here is CASSLDRKQFF. CDR3 bases read: TGTGCCAGCAGCTTGGACAGAAAGCAGTTC. The entire variable domain, with the rest obtained from reference TRBV3 and TRBJ2-1, is as follows: GPKVLQIPSHQIIDMGQMVTLNCDPVSNHLYFYWYKQILGQQMEFLVNFYNGKVMEKSKLFKDQFSVERPDGSYFTLKIQPTALEDSAVYFCASSLDRKQFFGPGTRLTVL.

With respect to this clone: Mouse names are used for the genes. Read data end 1 residue before the CDR3 end; the end is taken from the germline J gene. V and J are TRBV2 and TRBJ1-2; D may be TRBD1 (5 bases). Between the trimmed V and J ends, which lost 1 base and 3 bases, there was a span of 9 bases. The length of the CDR3 is 14 residues. Germline loops: CDR1 LGHNA, CDR2 YSYQKL. The CDR3 bases that were read are TGTGCCAGCAGCCAAGTCAGGGCGGACTCCGACTACACC. Translated, it gives CASSQVRADSDYT. The entire CDR3 protein reads CASSQVRADSDYTF. The variable domain in full, with the rest retrieved from reference TRBV2 and TRBJ1-2, is DPKIIQKPKYLVAVTGSEKILICEQYLGHNAMYWYRQSAKKPLEFMFSYSYQKLMDNQTASSRFQPQSSKKNHLDLQITALKPDDSATYFCASSQVRADSDYTFGSGTRLLVI.

This clone was counted only a few times. Germline and genes here are mouse. The CDR3 extends 1 residue past the end of the read, so its final part is completed from the germline J gene. The chain links TRBV31 to TRBJ2-7; 11 bases match TRBD2. This CDR3 region has 13 residues. CDR1 is GKSSPN, CDR2 SITVG, per germline. The trim removed 3 bases at V and 6 bases at J, leaving 4 bases unmatched. The sequenced CDR3 bases are TGTGCCTGGAGCGGACTGGGGGGTGGTGAACAGTAC. This translates into CAWSGLGGGEQY. The entire CDR3 protein is CAWSGLGGGEQYF.

For this clone: The germline and genes are mouse ones. The sequenced fragment ends 1 residue before the CDR3 boundary, so the rest is inferred from the germline J gene. The V call is TRBV13-2, the J call TRBJ2-5, with TRBD1 identical over 11 bases. V lost 6 bases, J lost 6 bases, and 3 bases stayed unmatched. CDR1 and CDR2 from the germline V gene are NNHNN and SYGAGS (reference sequence). This CDR3 has 13 residues. The sequenced part of the CDR3 DNA is TGTGCCAGCGAGGACAGGGGGCACGACACCCAGTAC. This gives the protein CASEDRGHDTQY. The complete CDR3 sequence is CASEDRGHDTQYF.

In the case of this clone: Gene names are mouse gene names. The sequenced fragment ends 1 residue before the CDR3 boundary, so the rest is inferred from the germline J gene. The gene calls are TRBV13-3 and TRBJ1-6, with D possibly being TRBD1 (5 bases). TRBJ1-6 is filed as an ORF, its function uncertain. Germline CDR1 reads NNHDY; CDR2 reads SYVADS. This CDR3 contains 15 residues. V was clipped by 3 bases and J by 6 bases, with 13 bases between them. The part of the CDR3 DNA that was read is TGTGCCAGCAGTGGGGGCAGGGCCGGTAATTCGCCCCTCTAC. Translation: CASSGGRAGNSPLY. The entire CDR3 is CASSGGRAGNSPLYF.

As regards this clone: Here the gene names and germline are mouse. The read terminates 1 residue before the CDR3 end, so the remaining end is supplied by the germline J gene. The V gene is TRBV19, the J gene TRBJ2-4; TRBD2 agrees at 11 bases. The CDR3 length is 14 residues. The junction had 1 base not matched to a gene; V was cut back by 3 bases and J by 4 bases. CDR1 and CDR2 from the germline V gene are FNHDT and SITEND (reference sequence). CDR3 DNA, as far as it was read: TGTGCCAGCAGTACGGGACTGGGGGAAAACACCTTGTAC. Amino acids: CASSTGLGENTLY. The full CDR3 sequence reads CASSTGLGENTLYF. The whole variable domain, filled in from reference TRBV19 and TRBJ2-4, reads GGIITQTPKFLIGQEGQKLTLKCQQNFNHDTMYWYRQDSGKGLRLIYYSITENDLQKGDLSEGYDASREKKSSFSLTVTSAQKNEMAVFLCASSTGLGENTLYFGAGTRLSVL.

On this clone itself: Each gene name is a mouse one. The DNA ends 1 residue before the CDR3 does, and the rest of the CDR3 is filled in from the germline J gene. The rearrangement links TRBV2 to TRBJ1-6; D might be TRBD1 (6 bases). TRBJ1-6 is known as an ORF, though its function is uncertain. The germline V and J ends were trimmed by 4 bases and 0 bases, with 7 bases remaining between them. The CDR3 length is 15 residues. Germline V lookup: CDR1 LGHNA, CDR2 YSYQKL. CDR3 in amino acids: CASSPGHSYNSPLYF. The CDR3 DNA, read in part, is TGTGCCAGCAGCCCGGGACATTCCTATAATTCGCCCCTCTAC.

This clone was counted once. Mouse gene names and germline throughout. The CDR3 is cut off 1 residue early in the read; its end comes from the germline J gene. This rearrangement joins TRBV16 to TRBJ2-5; a possible D gene is TRBD1 (5 bases). The CDR3 is 14 amino acids. Trimming left V 2 bases short and J 6 bases short, with 12 bases between. CDR1 and CDR2 (germline): SGHSA, FRNQAP. The CDR3 sequence: CASSLRQGRDTQYF. The DNA read from the CDR3 is TGTGCAAGCAGCTTACGCCAGGGTCGCGACACCCAGTAC.

A remark on this clone: Gene names follow the mouse nomenclature. The CDR3 end is not reached by the read, which stops 1 residue before it; the germline J gene fills it in. This sequence joins TRBV2 and TRBJ2-7; 9 bases are shared with TRBD1. Germline V gives CDR1 LGHNA, CDR2 YSYQKL. The CDR3 is 14 amino acids. Trimming removed 4 bases from V and 3 bases from J; junction bases left unmatched: 4. CDR3 protein: CASSLGQGYYEQYF. The CDR3 bases that were read are TGTGCCAGCAGCCTGGGACAGGGATACTATGAACAGTAC.

This clone was picked up one time. Gene labels here are mouse ones. The sequenced part of the CDR3 DNA is TGTGCCAGCAGGGGACAGATCTATTCCAACGAAAGATTATTT. This encodes CASRGQIYSNERLF. The whole CDR3 sequence is CASRGQIYSNERLFF. The J gene is TRBJ1-4, the V gene TRBV4; TRBD1 matches 7 bases. Coverage ceases 1 residue before the CDR3 finishes, and the germline J gene fills in the end. CDR3 length: 15 amino acids. Germline loops: CDR1 LGHDT, CDR2 YNNKQL (reference sequence). The junction had 5 bases not matched to a gene; V was cut back by 6 bases and J by 1 base.

About this clone itself: The gene names here belong to mouse. The read ends 1 residue shy of where the CDR3 ends; the end is completed using the germline J gene. The chain employs TRBV21 and TRBJ2-5; D may match TRBD1 or TRBD2 (6 bases each). TRBV21 has ORF status, its function being uncertain. The CDR3 is made up of 14 amino acids. V was cut by 0 bases and J by 6 bases, with 10 bases left in between. This CDR3 reads CASSQSRGRDTQYF. CDR3 bases read: TGTGCTAGCAGTCAATCGCGGGGGCGGGACACCCAGTAC.

As concerns this clone: Gene names and germline match the mouse. Incomplete CDR3 DNA: TGCACCTGCAGTGCAAGACGGGCAAACTCCGACTACACC. Amino acids: CTCSARRANSDYT. The whole CDR3 protein is CTCSARRANSDYTF. The rearrangement uses TRBV1 and TRBJ1-2; no reliable D call. The CDR3 is cut off 1 residue early in the read; its end comes from the germline J gene. This CDR3 contains 14 residues. The ends were cut back, 2 bases at V and 0 bases at J, with 7 bases in the middle. Germline V CDR1 and CDR2: NSQYPW, LRSPGD (reference sequence).

About this clone: Gene names follow the mouse nomenclature. Sequencing ends 1 residue short of the CDR3 end; the germline J gene provides the rest. The rearrangement uses TRBV13-2 and TRBJ2-1; the match to TRBD2 covers 7 bases. V shed 2 bases and J 4 bases; nucleotides not matched to a gene: 3. This CDR3 is 14 amino acids long. Germline V gives CDR1 NNHNN, CDR2 SYGAGS (reference sequence). This CDR3 is CASGEPGGYAEQFF. CDR3 DNA, as far as it was read: TGTGCCAGCGGTGAGCCTGGGGGTTATGCTGAGCAGTTC.

On this clone: Any gene name here is a mouse gene name. Coverage ceases 1 residue before the CDR3 finishes, and the germline J gene fills in the end. This chain joins TRBV2 and TRBJ2-4; TRBD2 might be the D (6 bases). Germline V gene lookup returns CDR1 LGHNA and CDR2 YSYQKL. This CDR3 comprises 16 residues. Trimming removed 3 bases at V and 0 bases at J, with 13 bases between. Partial CDR3 DNA: TGTGCCAGCAGCCATAGGGACTTTTCTAGTCAAAACACCTTGTAC. Its translation is CASSHRDFSSQNTLY. In full, the CDR3 reads CASSHRDFSSQNTLYF.